One sample yielded the 10 T cell receptor beta chains listed below, sequenced in a study of cytomegalovirus exposure and HLA in healthy donors. Use of 60 Vbeta and 13 Jbeta primers characterized the PCR. Profiled with immunoSEQ multiplex PCR; TCRdb holds only in-frame clones, not every one. Of around 130,000 clones in the sample, around 75% are singletons; the top ten hold less than 4%. The sequenced sample consisted of PBMCs. Receptors were obtained from a man aged 25 to 45 in good health and CMV-seronegative.

The CDR3 here is CASSEIGQLNEQFF. CDR3 nucleotides: TGTGCCAGCAGTGAAATCGGACAGCTCAATGAGCAGTTCTTC. The chain joins TRBV25-1 to TRBJ2-1, with D perhaps TRBD1 (6 bases). Trimming pared 2 bases from V and 6 bases from J, leaving 11 bases between. CDR1 is MGHDK and CDR2 is SYGVNS in the germline V gene. There are 14 residues in the CDR3.

This chain joins TRBV4-2 and TRBJ1-1; no reliable D call. The germline V gene has CDR1 LGHNA and CDR2 YNFKEQ. Trimming removed 0 bases at V and 1 base at J, with 15 bases between. The CDR3 length is 17 residues. Here the CDR3 reads CASSQDKGGFANTEAFF. CDR3 bases: TGTGCCAGCAGCCAAGATAAGGGAGGGTTCGCGAACACTGAAGCTTTCTTT.

This clone turned up a few times. The chain joins TRBV27 to TRBJ1-2, with 8 nucleotides matching TRBD1. The germline V gene encodes CDR1 MNHEY and CDR2 SMNVEV (reference sequence). The CDR3 sequence is 14 residues long. The V gene end was trimmed by 4 bases and the J gene end by 4 bases; junction bases not matched to a gene: 5. CDR3 coding DNA: TGTGCCAGCAGTTCCTCAGGGGGCCGCTATGGCTACACCTTC. Translation gives CASSSSGGRYGYTF.

The chain recombines TRBV5-6 with TRBJ1-1, with D unresolved. The CDR3 length is 14 residues. Trimming shortened V by 1 base and J by 4 bases, and 11 bases separated the two germline ends. CDR1 is SGHDT and CDR2 is YYEEEE in the germline V gene. The CDR3 is CASSLSGGPTEAFF. The CDR3 coding sequence is TGTGCCAGCAGCTTGTCCGGTGGGCCCACTGAAGCTTTCTTT.

The chain is built from TRBV28 and TRBJ2-2; 8 nucleotides align to TRBD1. This CDR3 region has 16 residues. Germline V gene sequence: CDR1 MDHEN, CDR2 SYDVKM. With V trimmed by 4 bases and J by 1 base, 5 bases remained unmatched. The CDR3 nucleotides are TGTGCCAGCAGTTCGTCCGGGACAGGGAACACCGGGGAGCTGTTTTTT. Translated: CASSSSGTGNTGELFF. Supplemented by reference TRBV28 and TRBJ2-2, the full variable domain reads DVKVTQSSRYLVKRTGEKVFLECVQDMDHENMFWYRQDPGLGLRLIYFSYDVKMKEKGDIPEGYSVSREKKERFSLILESASTNQTSMYLCASSSSGTGNTGELFFGEGSRLTVL.

The V and J genes are TRBV19 and TRBJ1-5; possibly TRBD1 for D (5 bases). CDR3 length equals 14 residues. The V end lost 2 bases, the J end lost 7 bases, and 12 bases lay between the germline ends. CDR1 and CDR2 from the germline V gene are LNHDA and SQIVND (reference sequence). CDR3 residues: CASSIMGGRQPQHF. DNA for the CDR3: TGTGCCAGTAGTATAATGGGGGGTAGGCAGCCCCAGCATTTT.

The chain is built from TRBV13 and TRBJ1-4; 7 bases agree with TRBD1. V trimming: 4 bases; J trimming: 0 bases; junction bases outside the gene matches: 8. CDR3 size: 17 residues. Germline CDR1 and CDR2: PRHDT and FYEKMQ (reference sequence). The CDR3 DNA is TGTGCCAGCAGCTGGACAGGAGAGAGATCAACTAATGAAAAACTGTTTTTT. This encodes CASSWTGERSTNEKLFF.

The genes are TRBV7-2 and TRBJ2-1; 7 bases align to TRBD2. V shed 2 bases, J shed 7 bases, and the junction held 14 bases outside the gene matches. CDR3 size: 17 residues. In germline, CDR1 is SGHTA, CDR2 FQGNSA. CDR3 coding DNA: TGTGCCAGCAGCTTATGGGTGGTGGGGGAGGGCCGGAATGAGCAGTTCTTC. It is translated as CASSLWVVGEGRNEQFF.

A few counts support this clone. V usage is TRBV28 and J usage is TRBJ1-2; a weak D match, TRBD1 (6 bases). The V gene's germline CDR1 is MDHEN and CDR2 SYDVKM. The CDR3 is 13 amino acids. The V end lost 2 bases, the J end lost 11 bases, and 15 bases lay between the germline ends. CDR3: CASSLGGARLYTF. For the CDR3, the DNA is TGTGCCAGCAGTTTAGGGGGGGCTCGGTTGTACACCTTC.

This chain uses TRBV11-2 with TRBJ2-5; weak D call: TRBD1 (5 bases). CDR3 length: 13 residues. CDR1 is SGHAT and CDR2 is FQNNGV in the germline V gene. Trimming took 2 bases from V and 4 from J, leaving 8 bases between them. The chain's CDR3 is CASSLQGRETQYF. The CDR3 DNA follows: TGTGCCAGCAGCTTACAGGGCAGAGAGACCCAGTACTTC.